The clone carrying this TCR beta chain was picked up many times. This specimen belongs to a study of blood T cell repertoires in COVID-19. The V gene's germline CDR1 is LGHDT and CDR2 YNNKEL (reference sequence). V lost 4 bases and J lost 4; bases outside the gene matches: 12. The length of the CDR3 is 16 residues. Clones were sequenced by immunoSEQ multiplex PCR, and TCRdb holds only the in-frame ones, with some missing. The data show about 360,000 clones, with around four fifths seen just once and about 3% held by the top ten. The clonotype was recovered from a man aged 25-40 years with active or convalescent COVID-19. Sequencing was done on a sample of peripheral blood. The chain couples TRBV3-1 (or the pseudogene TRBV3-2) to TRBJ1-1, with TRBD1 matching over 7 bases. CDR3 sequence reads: CASSPVRQGVGTEAFF. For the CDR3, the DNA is TGTGCCAGCAGCCCCGTTCGACAGGGAGTAGGCACTGAAGCTTTCTTT.